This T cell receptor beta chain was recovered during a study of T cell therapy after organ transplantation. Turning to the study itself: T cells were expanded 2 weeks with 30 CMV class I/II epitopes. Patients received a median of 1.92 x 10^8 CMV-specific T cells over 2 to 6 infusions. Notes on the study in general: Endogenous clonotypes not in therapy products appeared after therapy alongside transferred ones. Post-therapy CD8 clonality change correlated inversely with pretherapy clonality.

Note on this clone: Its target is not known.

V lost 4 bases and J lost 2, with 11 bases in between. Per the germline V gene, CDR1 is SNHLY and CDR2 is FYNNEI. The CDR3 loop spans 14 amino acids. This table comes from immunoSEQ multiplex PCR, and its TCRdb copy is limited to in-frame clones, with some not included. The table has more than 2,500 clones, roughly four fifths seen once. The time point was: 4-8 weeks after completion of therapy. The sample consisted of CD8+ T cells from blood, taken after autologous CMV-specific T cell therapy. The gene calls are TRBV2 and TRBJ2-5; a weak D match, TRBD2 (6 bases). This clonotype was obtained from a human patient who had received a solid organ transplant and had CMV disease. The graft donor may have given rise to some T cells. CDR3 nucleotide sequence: TGTGCCAGCAGTGGGGGCGGGGTTCAAGAGACCCAGTACTTC. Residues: CASSGGGVQETQYF.